The clone carrying this T cell receptor beta chain was seen a handful of times. The data were taken from a study of early T cells in non-severe SARS-CoV-2 infection. Via MiXCR, TCRdb re-called the 5' RACE reads, giving one row per CDR3 protein. The sample has under 140,000 distinct CDR3 sequences, around 12% seen once. Trimming removed 2 bases at V and 6 bases at J, with 11 bases between. Germline CDR1 and CDR2: MDHEN and SYDVKM. CDR3 size: 13 residues. This material consisted of whole blood, taken at baseline. The clonotype comes from an adult who was a healthcare worker with PCR-confirmed SARS-CoV-2 infection or an uninfected control (not recorded which). V usage is TRBV28 and J usage is TRBJ2-7, with a possible D match to TRBD2 (6 bases). The CDR3 DNA sequence: TGTGCCAGCAGTTTAAACCCCGGGAGCGAGCAGTACTTC. It encodes CASSLNPGSEQYF.